These 30 T cell receptor beta chains were all obtained from the same sample, sequenced in a study of Ad26.COV2.S vaccination and SARS-CoV-2 variants. The treatment: 15 to 20 received Ad26.COV2.S at low or high dose, single or two shots; several received placebo; per-sample allocation not given. Vaccine and placebo recipients were sampled on day 63 after the first injection. This table comes from immunoSEQ multiplex PCR, and its TCRdb copy is limited to in-frame clones, with some not included. The table has 300,000 to 350,000 clones, around 89% seen once. Specimen: peripheral blood, collected in a trial of Ad26.COV2.S vaccine versus placebo. The source of these receptors is a person aged 18-60 years who received the Ad26.COV2.S COVID-19 vaccine or a placebo.

The rearrangement links TRBV6-6 to TRBJ2-7; D gene uncertain. The CDR3 has 14 residues. Trimming removed 7 bases from V and 0 bases from J, with 13 bases in between. CDR1 is MNHNY, CDR2 SVGAGI, per germline (reference sequence). CDR3 loop: CASTVSTISYEQYF. The CDR3 DNA follows: TGTGCCAGCACCGTTTCGACAATCTCCTACGAGCAGTACTTC.

The chain carries TRBV27 and TRBJ1-5, with D uncertain. The CDR3 totals 14 residues. V lost 3 bases and J 6 bases, leaving 12 bases between the germline ends. The germline V gene has CDR1 MNHEY and CDR2 SMNVEV (reference sequence). DNA of the CDR3: TGTGCCAGCAGTTTCATAGGGTTGAGTCAGCCCCAGCATTTT. Amino acid sequence: CASSFIGLSQPQHF.

This clone has ten or more counts. Other DNA sequences within the sample encode an identical CDR3. The chain employs TRBV9 and TRBJ1-1; D unclear. The CDR3 covers 13 residues. Germline loops: CDR1 SGDLS, CDR2 YYNGEE. Trimming left V 4 bases short and J 1 base short, with 8 bases between. The CDR3 spells CASSLEQNTEAFF. As DNA, the CDR3 is TGTGCCAGCAGCCTGGAGCAGAACACTGAAGCTTTCTTT.

This clone was seen more than once but under ten times. V and J are TRBV7-9 and TRBJ1-2, with no clear D. With 1 base removed from V and 3 bases from J, the gap between germline ends came to 6 bases. Germline CDR1 reads SEHNR; CDR2 reads FQNEAQ (reference sequence). The CDR3 loop spans 13 amino acids. CDR3 in DNA: TGTGCCAGCAGCTTAGAGACGGACTATGGCTACACCTTC. Residues: CASSLETDYGYTF.

The chain carries TRBV5-1 and TRBJ1-1; possibly TRBD1 for D (5 bases). Trimming pared 4 bases from V and 0 bases from J, leaving 7 bases between. The CDR3 totals 13 residues. Germline loops: CDR1 SGHRS, CDR2 YFSETQ. The CDR3 reads CASSAGMNTEAFF. The CDR3 DNA reads as TGCGCCAGCAGCGCAGGGATGAACACTGAAGCTTTCTTT.

This clone showed up many times. This rearrangement joins TRBV5-6 to TRBJ2-7, with D maybe TRBD2 (6 bases). CDR3 length: 15 amino acids. V was pared by 3 bases and J by 3 bases, with 16 bases between. Germline V gene lookup returns CDR1 SGHDT and CDR2 YYEEEE. In DNA, the CDR3 is TGTGCCAGCAGCTACGCGGGGCGGCCTTACTACGAGCAGTACTTC. This translates into CASSYAGRPYYEQYF.

The rearrangement uses TRBV3-1 (or the pseudogene TRBV3-2) and TRBJ2-7, with D hard to call. Germline assignment: CDR1 LGHDT and CDR2 YNNKEL (reference sequence). V lost 4 bases and J 6 bases, leaving 7 bases between the germline ends. This CDR3 comprises 11 residues. Here the CDR3 DNA reads TGTGCCAGCAGCCGCCTACGCGAGCAGTACTTC. Translation gives CASSRLREQYF.

The chain joins TRBV5-1 to TRBJ2-5; no clear D. The CDR3 runs 11 residues. CDR1 SGHRS and CDR2 YFSETQ come from the germline V gene. Deletions cut 0 bases from V and 5 bases from J, with 2 bases between. CDR3 nucleotides: TGCGCCAGCAGCTTGGATGAGACCCAGTACTTC. Translated, it gives CASSLDETQYF. Full variable domain (remainder filled in from reference TRBV5-1 and TRBJ2-5): KAGVTQTPRYLIKTRGQQVTLSCSPISGHRSVSWYQQTPGQGLQFLFEYFSETQRNKGNFPGRFSGRQFSNSRSEMNVSTLELGDSALYLCASSLDETQYFGPGTRLLVL.

The chain employs TRBV20-1 and TRBJ1-2; D ambiguous. Germline V gene sequence: CDR1 DFQATT, CDR2 SNEGSKA (reference sequence). V lost 3 bases, J lost 6 bases, and 11 bases lay in between. The CDR3 is made up of 12 amino acids. Written as DNA, the CDR3 is TGCAGTGCTAGTCAGGTTCGTCATGGCTACACCTTC. It codes for CSASQVRHGYTF.

CDR3 DNA: TGTGCCAGCTCACCTTTGGACAGGGGTACCACAAGCTCCTACAATGAGCAGTTCTTC. Protein: CASSPLDRGTTSSYNEQFF. The rearrangement joins TRBV18 to TRBJ2-1; 9 positions match TRBD1. The CDR3 runs 19 residues. V shed 3 bases and J 0 bases; nucleotides not matched to a gene: 12. The germline V gene has CDR1 KGHSH and CDR2 LQKENI.

The CDR3 bases are TGTGCCAGCAGCTTCGGGACTGCCTCCCAAGAGACCCAGTACTTC. Translation: CASSFGTASQETQYF. V is TRBV11-2 and J is TRBJ2-5, with D tentatively TRBD2 (6 bases). The V and J ends lost 3 bases and 1 base respectively, with 12 bases between them. CDR1 SGHAT and CDR2 FQNNGV come from the germline V gene. The CDR3 consists of 15 residues.

The chain uses TRBV5-6 and TRBJ1-4; 7 nucleotides match TRBD1. The CDR3 consists of 15 residues. Per germline, CDR1 SGHDT and CDR2 YYEEEE. The trim removed 6 bases at V and 5 bases at J, leaving 10 bases unmatched. The CDR3 DNA reads TGTGCCAGCACAGCGGGGACAGTTCTCAATGAAAAACTGTTTTTT. Encoded protein: CASTAGTVLNEKLFF.

CDR3 in amino acids: CASSQGQGGYTEAFF. CDR3 DNA: TGCGCCAGCAGCCAAGGTCAGGGAGGCTACACTGAAGCTTTCTTT. The chain couples TRBV4-3 to TRBJ1-1; maybe TRBD1 (5 bases). CDR3 length: 15 residues. The germline V and J ends were trimmed by 1 base and 3 bases, with 12 bases remaining between them. Per the germline V gene, CDR1 is LGHNA and CDR2 is YSLEER.

The V gene is TRBV6-5, the J gene TRBJ1-4; 8 bases fit TRBD1. J gave up 8 bases and V 2 bases, and 4 bases lay outside the gene matches. The CDR3 spans 14 residues. The germline V gene has CDR1 MNHEY and CDR2 SVGAGI. The CDR3 region is CASSYDRGGEKLFF. CDR3 in DNA: TGTGCCAGCAGTTACGACAGGGGCGGAGAAAAACTGTTTTTT.

V gene TRBV7-9 combines with J gene TRBJ1-3; D remains ambiguous. The germline V and J ends were trimmed by 3 bases and 0 bases, with 12 bases remaining between them. The CDR3 runs 16 residues. The germline V gene has CDR1 SEHNR and CDR2 FQNEAQ (reference sequence). The CDR3 sequence: CASSFLSVGSGNTIYF. The CDR3 DNA sequence: TGTGCCAGCAGCTTCCTCTCGGTGGGCTCTGGAAACACCATATATTTT.

The V gene is TRBV19, the J gene TRBJ2-3, with 7 positions matching TRBD2. Germline V CDR1 and CDR2: LNHDA, SQIVND (reference sequence). The junction had 5 bases not matched to a gene; V was cut back by 7 bases and J by 4 bases. The CDR3 totals 13 residues. The CDR3 reads CASTSRGADTQYF. The CDR3 DNA is TGTGCCAGTACCTCACGGGGGGCAGATACGCAGTATTTT.

This chain links TRBV6-2 or TRBV6-3 with TRBJ2-2, with 9 bases matching TRBD2. This CDR3 is built from 15 residues. V lost 5 bases, J lost 4 bases, and 5 bases stayed unmatched. Per germline, CDR1 MNHEY and CDR2 SVGEGT. CDR3 sequence (DNA): TGTGCCAGCAGTCGGACTAGCGTTGCCACCGGGGAGCTGTTTTTT. It specifies CASSRTSVATGELFF.

The V gene is TRBV7-9, the J gene TRBJ1-2, with a possible D match to TRBD1 (6 bases). CDR1 SEHNR and CDR2 FQNEAQ come from the germline V gene (reference sequence). This CDR3 has 16 amino acids. Trimming cost V 5 bases and J 3 bases, with 19 bases left between them. CDR3 in DNA: TGTGCCAGCAGCGCGTCCCTCAGGGGCCGGGACTATGGCTACACCTTC. Its translation: CASSASLRGRDYGYTF.

This chain uses TRBV27 with TRBJ2-2, with 12 bases that match TRBD2. With 3 bases clipped from V and 6 bases from J, the junction kept 5 bases outside the gene matches. This CDR3 region has 16 residues. Germline V gene lookup returns CDR1 MNHEY and CDR2 SMNVEV (reference sequence). CDR3: CASSFGLAGRAGELFF. Written as DNA, the CDR3 is TGTGCCAGCAGTTTCGGACTAGCGGGAAGGGCCGGGGAGCTGTTTTTT.

This clone appeared once. This sequence joins TRBV10-3 and TRBJ1-2, with 9 bases matching TRBD1. The CDR3 sequence is 17 residues long. V lost 3 bases to trimming and J lost 4 bases; unmatched junction nucleotides: 12. The germline gives CDR1 ENHRY, CDR2 SYGVKD. CDR3 region: CAISDPNRGRRGYGYTF. DNA of the CDR3: TGTGCCATCAGTGACCCGAACAGGGGGCGCCGAGGCTATGGCTACACCTTC.

This CDR3 is CASSPYGERIAGYEQYF. CDR3 in DNA: TGTGCCAGCAGCCCGTATGGGGAGAGGATTGCTGGCTACGAGCAGTACTTC. V gene TRBV3-1 (or the pseudogene TRBV3-2) combines with J gene TRBJ2-7; a weak D match, TRBD2 (5 bases). CDR1 and CDR2 (germline): LGHDT, YNNKEL (reference sequence). V shed 4 bases and J shed 3 bases, with 22 bases lying between them. This CDR3 is 17 amino acids long.

The gene calls are TRBV27 and TRBJ1-6; D ambiguous. Germline V gene lookup returns CDR1 MNHEY and CDR2 SMNVEV (reference sequence). V lost 6 bases, J lost 6 bases, and 9 bases lay in between. CDR3 length equals 13 residues. As DNA, the CDR3 is TGTGCCAGCAGACAGATAAGTAATTCACCCCTCCACTTT. Its translation: CASRQISNSPLHF.

The J gene is TRBJ1-3, the V gene TRBV18; D not resolved. Germline V gene data show CDR1 as KGHSH and CDR2 as LQKENI. The CDR3 totals 16 residues. V lost 3 bases and J 3 bases, leaving 15 bases between the germline ends. CDR3 protein: CASSPLPQYLGNTIYF. For the CDR3, the DNA is TGTGCCAGCTCACCCCTTCCACAGTACCTTGGAAACACCATATATTTT.

The chain joins TRBV6-1 to TRBJ1-3; a possible D gene is TRBD1 (5 bases). CDR3 length: 15 residues. Germline CDR1 MNHNS, CDR2 SASEGT. Trimming stripped 6 bases from V and 0 bases from J, with 12 bases between. The CDR3: CASSEDIASGNTIYF. The CDR3 DNA sequence: TGTGCCAGCAGCGAGGACATTGCCTCTGGAAACACCATATATTTT.

The chain combines TRBV19 with TRBJ1-1; possible D gene TRBD1, 6 bases. V lost 6 bases, J lost 1 base, and 12 bases lay in between. Germline CDR1 reads LNHDA; CDR2 reads SQIVND (reference sequence). CDR3 length: 14 amino acids. Here the CDR3 DNA reads TGTGCCAGTAGGGGCCGGGGGCGGAACACTGAAGCTTTCTTT. Translating gives CASRGRGRNTEAFF.

The V gene is TRBV6-2 or TRBV6-3, the J gene TRBJ2-2; a weak D match, TRBD1 (6 bases). The CDR3 length is 16 residues. Germline CDR1 reads MNHEY; CDR2 reads SVGEGT. V shed 4 bases and J shed 4 bases, with 16 bases lying between them. The CDR3 sequence is CASSLRPGQSTGELFF. CDR3 DNA: TGTGCCAGCAGTTTAAGGCCGGGACAAAGCACCGGGGAGCTGTTTTTT.

The chain combines TRBV6-2 or TRBV6-3 with TRBJ2-7; no reliable D call. V was shortened by 5 bases and J by 5 bases, with 16 bases between the two germline ends. The CDR3 length is 14 residues. CDR1 is MNHEY and CDR2 is SVGEGT in the germline V gene. CDR3 sequence reads: CASSTTAMGHEQYF. In nucleotides, the CDR3 is TGTGCCAGCAGTACAACAGCAATGGGTCACGAGCAGTACTTC.

J is TRBJ2-7 and V is TRBV4-1, with D unresolved. CDR1 is MGHRA, CDR2 YSYEKL, per germline. Deletions cut 3 bases from V and 10 bases from J, with 19 bases between. The CDR3 extends over 14 amino acids. The CDR3 DNA reads as TGCGCCAGCAGCCACCTAAACCGCCAGGATCAACAGTACTTC. Encoded protein: CASSHLNRQDQQYF.

The chain employs TRBV7-3 and TRBJ2-7; D possibly matches TRBD1 or TRBD2 (5 bases each). Germline V lookup: CDR1 SGHTA, CDR2 FQGTGA. There are 15 residues in the CDR3. The V end lost 5 bases, the J end lost 2 bases, and 16 bases lay between the germline ends. CDR3 sequence reads: CASSRGRWGTYEQYF. CDR3 DNA sequence: TGTGCCAGCAGCCGTGGCCGGTGGGGGACCTACGAGCAGTACTTC.

The V call is TRBV2, the J call TRBJ1-4; the D gene is possibly TRBD1 (5 bases). CDR3 length equals 14 residues. Germline values: CDR1 SNHLY, CDR2 FYNNEI. Trimming removed 7 bases from V and 8 bases from J, with 17 bases in between. This chain's CDR3 is CASTSRGTTEKLFF. The CDR3 DNA is TGTGCCAGCACTTCTAGGGGCACAACGGAAAAACTGTTTTTT. Full variable domain (missing parts from reference TRBV2 and TRBJ1-4): EPEVTQTPSHQVTQMGQEVILRCVPISNHLYFYWYRQILGQKVEFLVSFYNNEISEKSEIFDDQFSVERPDGSNFTLKIRSTKLEDSAMYFCASTSRGTTEKLFFGSGTQLSVL.